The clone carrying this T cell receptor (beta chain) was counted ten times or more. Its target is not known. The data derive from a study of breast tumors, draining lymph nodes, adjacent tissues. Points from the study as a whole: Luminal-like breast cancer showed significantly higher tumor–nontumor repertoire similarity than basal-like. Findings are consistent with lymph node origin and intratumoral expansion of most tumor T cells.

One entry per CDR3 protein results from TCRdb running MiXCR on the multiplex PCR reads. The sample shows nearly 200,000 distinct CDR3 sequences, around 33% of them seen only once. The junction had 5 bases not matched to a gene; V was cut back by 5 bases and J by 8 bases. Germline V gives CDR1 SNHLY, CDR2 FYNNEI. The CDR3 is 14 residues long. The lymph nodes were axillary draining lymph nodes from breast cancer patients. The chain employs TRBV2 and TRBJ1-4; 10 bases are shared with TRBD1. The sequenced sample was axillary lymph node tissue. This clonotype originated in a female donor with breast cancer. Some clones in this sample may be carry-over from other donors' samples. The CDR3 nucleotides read TGTGCCAGCAGTTCAGACAGGGGGCGGGAAAAACTGTTTTTT. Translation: CASSSDRGREKLFF. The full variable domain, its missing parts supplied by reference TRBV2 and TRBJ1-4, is EPEVTQTPSHQVTQMGQEVILRCVPISNHLYFYWYRQILGQKVEFLVSFYNNEISEKSEIFDDQFSVERPDGSNFTLKIRSTKLEDSAMYFCASSSDRGREKLFFGSGTQLSVL.